This T cell receptor beta chain stems from a study of blood T cell repertoires in COVID-19. The authors' processing: By means of reference gene primer amplification, nucleated cell counts were estimated. Measured with immunoSEQ multiplex PCR; TCRdb has only the in-frame clones, and not every one. From that table come the V and J calls and clone size; the DNA was used to work out D and trimming. The sample holds fewer than 300,000 clones, approximately 90% seen once. Recruits, aged 18 to 89 years, lived in 24 US areas. For recovered donors of Cohort 3, there were two negative PCRs, clearance, or symptom resolution. The CDR3 spans 15 residues. Germline CDR1 and CDR2: SGHTA and FQGTGA. The ends lost 2 bases at V and 0 bases at J; junction bases unmatched: 0.

The genes are TRBV7-3 and TRBJ2-2; 7 nucleotides align to TRBD2. The clonotype was recovered from a woman between 25 and 40 years old who had recovered from COVID-19. The sample comprised PBMCs or T cells enriched from blood (not recorded which). CDR3 DNA sequence: TGTGCCAGCAGCTTAGCGGGGGCGAACACCGGGGAGCTGTTTTTT. Protein sequence: CASSLAGANTGELFF.